The following is a T cell receptor (beta chain) sequence with its context. The antigen remains undetermined. This specimen belongs to a study of T cell clonotyping in hematopoietic cell transplantation. Study-wide findings and caveats: Higher Inverse Simpson Index values in graft donor and pretransplant recipient predicted broader posttransplant TCR diversity.

Using immunoSEQ multiplex PCR, the repertoire was profiled, and TCRdb retains in-frame clones only, with some absent. This table holds 6,500 to 9,500 clones, less than 95% found once. The germline V gene has CDR1 MDHEN and CDR2 SYDVKM. The CDR3 is made up of 16 amino acids. V gave up 4 bases and J gave up 0 bases, with 16 bases separating them. This TCR was recovered from a male patient aged 60 to 75 who had an allogeneic stem cell transplant from an unrelated donor, so T cells may come from the graft donor. Some clones in this sample may be carry-over from other donors' samples. The chain recombines TRBV28 with TRBJ2-7; D gene unclear. Specimen: peripheral blood mononuclear cells, collected 30 days after allogeneic stem cell transplant. This CDR3 reads CASSSRWQVISYEQYF. Written as DNA, the CDR3 is TGTGCCAGCAGTTCACGGTGGCAGGTCATCTCCTACGAGCAGTACTTC.